This T cell receptor beta chain was sequenced for a study of T-cell reconstitution after alpha-beta-depleted transplantation in children. Deletions cut 1 base from V and 4 bases from J, with 14 bases between. The CDR3 extends over 15 amino acids. CDR1 and CDR2 (germline): LGHNA, YSLEER. For TCRbeta, the library was prepared with unique molecular identifiers. TCRdb ran MiXCR on the PCR reads and lists one entry per CDR3 protein. The sample has almost 400,000 distinct CDR3 sequences; 20% are singletons. The chain employs TRBV4-3 and TRBJ2-7; D perhaps matches TRBD1 (6 bases). Sequencing was performed on PBMCs from the stem cell graft donor, taken from the stem cell graft. The sequence was collected from a human donor who donated a stem cell graft to a child with acute myeloid leukemia. The CDR3 region has the DNA TGCGCCAGCAGCCAAGGTATGGGGGCAGGATACGAGCAGTACTTC. Protein sequence: CASSQGMGAGYEQYF.